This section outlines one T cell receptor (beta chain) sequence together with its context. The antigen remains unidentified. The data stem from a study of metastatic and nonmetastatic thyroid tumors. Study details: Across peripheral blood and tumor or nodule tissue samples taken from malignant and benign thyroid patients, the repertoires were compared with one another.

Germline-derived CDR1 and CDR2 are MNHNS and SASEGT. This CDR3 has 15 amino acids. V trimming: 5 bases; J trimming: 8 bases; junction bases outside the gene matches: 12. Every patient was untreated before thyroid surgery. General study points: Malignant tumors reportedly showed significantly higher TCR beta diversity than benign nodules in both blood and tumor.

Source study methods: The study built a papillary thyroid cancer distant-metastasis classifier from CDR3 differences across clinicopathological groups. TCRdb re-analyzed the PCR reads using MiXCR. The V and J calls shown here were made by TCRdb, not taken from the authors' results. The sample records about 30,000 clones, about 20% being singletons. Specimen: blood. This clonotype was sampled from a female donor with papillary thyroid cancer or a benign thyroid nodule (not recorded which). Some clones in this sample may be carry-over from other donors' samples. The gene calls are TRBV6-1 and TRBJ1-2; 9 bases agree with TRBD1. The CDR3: CASSSPRDRAGGYTF. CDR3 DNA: TGTGCCAGCAGTTCGCCTCGGGACAGGGCCGGGGGCTACACCTTC.